One T cell receptor beta chain is described in this entry. The target antigen is unknown. Germline V gives CDR1 MDHEN, CDR2 SYDVKM. The CDR3 spans 14 residues. Carrying UMI labels, the TRB cDNA libraries were prepared through 5' RACE. With the 5' RACE reads reprocessed, TCRdb shows one record per CDR3 protein and no DNA. The sample table sets out 110,000 or so distinct CDR3 sequences. This sample is drawn from a study of CXCR3-negative and CXCR3-positive naive CD8 T cells. On the study more broadly: TRB reads totalled about 150 million, about 1.5 +/- 0.3 million per library.

Study outcomes and limitations: Naive cells that were CXCR3-positive had more hydrophobic TRB CDR3s (compared with CXCR3-negative naive cells).

This TCR was recovered from a human donor in good health. Some clones in this sample may be carry-over from other donors' samples. The sample comprised naive CXCR3+ CD8+ T cells from blood. Subset meaning: CD45RO-CCR7+CD27+CD95- naive CD8+ T cells expressing CXCR3 (TNR3+). This sequence joins TRBV28 and TRBJ2-7; TCRdb's D call, TRBD1, is unchecked because there is no DNA. This chain's CDR3 is CASSINDRGHEQYF. Drawing the rest from reference TRBV28 and TRBJ2-7, the complete variable domain is DVKVTQSSRYLVKRTGEKVFLECVQDMDHENMFWYRQDPGLGLRLIYFSYDVKMKEKGDIPEGYSVSREKKERFSLILESASTNQTSMYLCASSINDRGHEQYFGPGTRLTVT.